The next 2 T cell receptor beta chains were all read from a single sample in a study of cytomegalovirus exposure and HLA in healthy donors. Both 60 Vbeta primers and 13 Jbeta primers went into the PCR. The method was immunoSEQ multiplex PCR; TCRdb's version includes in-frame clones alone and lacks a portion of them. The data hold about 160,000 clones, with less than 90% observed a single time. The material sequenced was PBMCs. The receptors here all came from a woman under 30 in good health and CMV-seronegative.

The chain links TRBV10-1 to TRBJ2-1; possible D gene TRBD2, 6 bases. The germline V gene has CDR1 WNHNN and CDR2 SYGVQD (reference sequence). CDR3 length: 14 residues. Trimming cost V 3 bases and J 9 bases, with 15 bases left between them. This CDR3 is CASSEGKTRGEQFF. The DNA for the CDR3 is TGCGCCAGCAGTGAAGGAAAGACTAGGGGTGAGCAGTTCTTC.

The chain's CDR3 is CASSLTGGWETQYF. CDR3 bases: TGCGCCAGCAGCTTGACAGGGGGCTGGGAGACCCAGTACTTC. The V call is TRBV5-1, the J call TRBJ2-5, with TRBD1 matching 9 bases. The CDR3 runs to 14 residues. Trimming took 1 base from V and 5 from J; bases not matched to a gene: 3. From germline, CDR1 is SGHRS and CDR2 YFSETQ.